This TCR beta chain was sequenced in a study of low-dose radiotherapy and immunotherapy resistance in tumors (dated by TCRdb to between 2021 and 2024). Background on the whole study: In Cohort 1, each fraction delivered 0.5 Gy every 2 weeks, and the prescribed total PTV dose was 6.5 Gy. Cohort 2 received 1 Gy per fraction every two weeks, with a total of 13 Gy over 26 weeks. Patients were given nivolumab as a 240 mg flat dose every two weeks and ipilimumab at 1 mg/kg every six weeks, with both drugs delivered intravenously. Intravenous cyclophosphamide at 200 mg/m2 was administered every two weeks, one day ahead of each radiation and immunotherapy administration. Patients took aspirin 300 mg orally once daily for four cycles, starting on cycle 1 day 1. No randomization into treatment groups was done for the people taking part in the trial. Eight patients were included in the translational analysis, namely three from the first dose cohort plus the first five from the second dose cohort.

This clonotype was observed a handful of times. Its antigen has not been determined. The germline gene is not matched at one end of the junction; a read error may be the cause. Sequencing was performed on an Illumina HiSeq 2500. First-strand cDNA was synthesized using Superscript III and a set of TRAV- and TRBV-specific primers, so that both TCRalpha and TCRbeta chains were covered. TCRs were amplified with Phusion for approximately 19 PCR cycles using a constant-region primer together with the adapter attached to the V primers. Amplification of the isolated mRNA was done with the MessageAmp II aRNA Amplification Kit, which involved a roughly 16-hour in vitro transcription at 37 degrees C. The Dynabeads mRNA DIRECT Purification Kit was used to isolate mRNA for TCR sequencing. Indexed Illumina adapters were added in a second Phusion PCR of roughly 26 cycles, after which AMPure XP beads were used to purify the products. As for the authors' bioinformatics: Using custom Perl scripts, TCR sequences encoding the same protein were pooled, out-of-frame sequences were removed, and the abundance of each clonotype was computed. Any TCR sequence backed by just one read was left out of the analysis. The metrics used to describe the repertoires included Shannon entropy, Gini index, clonality, richness, and the frequency of TCRs shared between repertoires. TCRdb reanalyzed the raw reads on its own, using fastp at Q25 for trimming and MiXCR for clone calling, and kept in-frame beta chains. Rows with one shared CDR3 protein collapse into an entry with the most common genes and DNA. In this record, the V and J calls reflect TCRdb's handling and not the investigators' own analysis. The sample table holds 85,000 to 95,000 distinct CDR3 sequences, of which under 25% were seen once. The ten largest account for about 13% of the sample.

This specimen's time point label, interpreted: after trial treatment. The treatment or condition label for this specimen denotes: LDRT plus nivolumab, ipilimumab, low-dose cyclophosphamide and aspirin (RACIN trial). The donors took part in RACIN, a single-arm, phase I, dose-escalation trial that combined nivolumab, ipilimumab, aspirin, low-dose cyclophosphamide and low-dose radiotherapy. Patients with advanced, TIL-negative solid tumors were considered eligible. Inclusive of the bounding cysteine and phenylalanine, the CDR3 is 16 residues long. The CDR3 DNA has 48 bases and is translated from base 1.

The sequenced sample was PBMCs, obtained after low-dose radiotherapy plus immunotherapy. This clonotype was sampled from a female donor with ovarian cancer. The V and J segments used are TRBV5-3 and TRBJ2-2; the D gene identity is not certain. TRBV5-3 is treated as an ORF (open reading frame) with a function not yet certain. The CDR3 in this case is CASSLPQGENTGELFF. The sequenced DNA is TGTGCCAGCAGCTTGCCGCAAGGAGAGAACACCGGGGAGCTGTTTTTT.